Each of the 17 T cell receptor beta chains below was sequenced from the same sample in a study of cytomegalovirus exposure and HLA in healthy donors. PCR used 60 Vbeta primers and 13 Jbeta primers. The repertoire was sequenced with immunoSEQ multiplex PCR; TCRdb's copy has only in-frame clones and lacks some. This sample's table has 150,000 or so clones. The sequenced sample was PBMCs. The receptors shown here come from a man under 40 in good health and CMV-seronegative.

The chain has TRBV5-8 and TRBJ2-7, with TRBD2 matching 8 bases. Trimming took 4 bases from V and 0 from J; bases not matched to a gene: 15. The CDR3 length is 18 residues. CDR1 is SGHTS and CDR2 is YDEGEE in the germline V gene. In DNA form, the CDR3 reads TGTGCCAGCAGCATGGGGCTAGCGGGTATCGGCGGCTCCTACGAGCAGTACTTC. Translated, it gives CASSMGLAGIGGSYEQYF. Full variable domain (remainder filled in from reference TRBV5-8 and TRBJ2-7): EAGVTQSPTHLIKTRGQQATLRCSPISGHTSVYWYQQALGLGLQFLLWYDEGEERNRGNFPPRFSGRQFPNYSSELNVNALELEDSALYLCASSMGLAGIGGSYEQYFGPGTRLTVT.

V usage is TRBV5-1 and J usage is TRBJ2-1, with 11 bases aligning to TRBD2. Germline trimming cut 4 bases from V and 6 bases from J; bases unmatched to any gene: 6. CDR3 length: 15 amino acids. CDR1 and CDR2 (germline): SGHRS, YFSETQ. This CDR3 is CASSMVAGGSNEQFF. The CDR3 region has the DNA TGCGCCAGCAGCATGGTAGCGGGAGGGAGCAATGAGCAGTTCTTC.

CDR3 DNA sequence: TGTGCCAGCAGCTTCCCGACAGCCCGAAGGGACTATGGCTACACCTTC. Translation: CASSFPTARRDYGYTF. V and J are TRBV7-2 and TRBJ1-2; a possible D gene is TRBD1 (5 bases). Germline loops: CDR1 SGHTA, CDR2 FQGNSA. V was pared by 3 bases and J by 3 bases, with 17 bases between. The CDR3 covers 16 residues.

The chain joins TRBV7-9 to TRBJ1-6; D possibly corresponds to TRBD1 (6 bases). V was cut by 5 bases and J by 7 bases, with 12 bases left in between. The CDR3 contains 14 residues. From germline, CDR1 is SEHNR and CDR2 FQNEAQ (reference sequence). CDR3 sequence reads: CASSRDMPNSPLHF. CDR3 nucleotides: TGTGCCAGCAGCAGGGACATGCCGAATTCACCCCTCCACTTT.

V usage is TRBV2 and J usage is TRBJ1-5; TRBD1 aligns across 8 bases. Trimming removed 6 bases from V and 7 bases from J; junction bases left unmatched: 8. The CDR3 totals 14 residues. CDR1 is SNHLY and CDR2 is FYNNEI in the germline V gene. This CDR3 is CASSQTGERQPQHF. Written as DNA, the CDR3 is TGTGCCAGCAGCCAGACAGGGGAGAGGCAGCCCCAGCATTTT. The whole variable domain, remainder taken from reference TRBV2 and TRBJ1-5, is EPEVTQTPSHQVTQMGQEVILRCVPISNHLYFYWYRQILGQKVEFLVSFYNNEISEKSEIFDDQFSVERPDGSNFTLKIRSTKLEDSAMYFCASSQTGERQPQHFGDGTRLSIL.

The CDR3 DNA sequence: TGTGCCAGCCCCGAGCAGGCGAACACTGAAGCTTTCTTT. This codes for CASPEQANTEAFF. The chain combines TRBV27 with TRBJ1-1; D unclear. The germline V and J ends were trimmed by 8 bases and 1 base, with 11 bases remaining between them. Germline lookup yields CDR1 MNHEY and CDR2 SMNVEV (reference sequence). CDR3 size: 13 residues.

CDR3 DNA sequence: TGTGCCAGCAGTTTAAGCAGCCCGGAGGGATTCTACGAGCAGTACTTC. This translates into CASSLSSPEGFYEQYF. The V and J genes are TRBV28 and TRBJ2-7; possibly TRBD2 for D (6 bases). The CDR3 has 16 amino acids. The germline V gene has CDR1 MDHEN and CDR2 SYDVKM. V lost 2 bases, J lost 3 bases, and 17 bases lay in between. Together with reference TRBV28 and TRBJ2-7, the CDR3 gives the full variable domain: DVKVTQSSRYLVKRTGEKVFLECVQDMDHENMFWYRQDPGLGLRLIYFSYDVKMKEKGDIPEGYSVSREKKERFSLILESASTNQTSMYLCASSLSSPEGFYEQYFGPGTRLTVT.

The V and J genes are TRBV7-9 and TRBJ2-1, with 9 bases identical to TRBD2. CDR1 and CDR2 (germline): SEHNR, FQNEAQ (reference sequence). The CDR3 length is 18 residues. The J segment lost 1 base and the V segment lost 5 bases, leaving 12 bases of the junction unmatched. The CDR3 bases are TGTGCCAGCAGCCCCCGCCCCCTTAGCGGGAGTTCCTACAATGAGCAGTTCTTC. It is translated as CASSPRPLSGSSYNEQFF. Supplemented by reference TRBV7-9 and TRBJ2-1, the full variable domain reads DTGVSQNPRHKITKRGQNVTFRCDPISEHNRLYWYRQTLGQGPEFLTYFQNEAQLEKSRLLSDRFSAERPKGSFSTLEIQRTEQGDSAMYLCASSPRPLSGSSYNEQFFGPGTRLTVL.

This chain joins TRBV27 and TRBJ1-1; D remains unclear. Trimming took 5 bases from V and 4 from J, leaving 14 bases between them. The CDR3 runs 14 residues. Germline CDR1 reads MNHEY; CDR2 reads SMNVEV (reference sequence). The CDR3 DNA is TGTGCCAGCAGTCTTACCTATTCGGGCACTGAAGCTTTCTTT. Translating it yields CASSLTYSGTEAFF.

The gene calls are TRBV6-6 and TRBJ2-1; 7 positions agree with TRBD2. The J segment lost 4 bases and the V segment lost 0 bases, leaving 3 bases of the junction unmatched. The CDR3 is 15 residues long. Germline CDR1 is MNHNY and CDR2 is SVGAGI (reference sequence). The CDR3 region is CASSYSSSGYNEQFF. The CDR3 DNA follows: TGTGCCAGCAGTTACTCGTCTAGCGGATACAATGAGCAGTTCTTC.

The chain recombines TRBV7-9 with TRBJ2-1; no clear D gene. Trimming took 5 bases from V and 5 from J, leaving 4 bases between them. The germline CDR1 and CDR2 sequences are SEHNR and FQNEAQ (reference sequence). This CDR3 comprises 11 residues. The CDR3, as DNA: TGTGCCAGCAGCCCCGACAATGAGCAGTTCTTC. This sequence encodes CASSPDNEQFF.

The chain carries TRBV10-3 and TRBJ2-3; 10 bases align to TRBD2. With V trimmed by 2 bases and J by 4 bases, 3 bases remained unmatched. CDR1 and CDR2 from the germline V gene are ENHRY and SYGVKD. The CDR3 is 15 residues long. In DNA form, the CDR3 reads TGTGCCATCAGTGAGCTAGCGGGAGCAGCAGATACGCAGTATTTT. Its protein is CAISELAGAADTQYF.

V usage is TRBV5-1 and J usage is TRBJ1-1; weak D call: TRBD1 (5 bases). This CDR3 is 13 amino acids long. Germline-derived CDR1 and CDR2 are SGHRS and YFSETQ. The V end was cut by 4 bases, the J end by 5 bases, with 12 bases between. The CDR3 protein is CASSETAGTEAFF. DNA of the CDR3: TGCGCCAGCAGCGAGACGGCAGGGACTGAAGCTTTCTTT.

In DNA, the CDR3 is TGTGCCATCAGTGAGTCGACTAGCGGGGACAATGAGCAGTTCTTC. It yields the protein CAISESTSGDNEQFF. The chain links TRBV10-3 to TRBJ2-1, with 11 positions matching TRBD2. The trim removed 0 bases at V and 5 bases at J, leaving 0 bases unmatched. CDR3 size: 15 residues. CDR1 is ENHRY and CDR2 is SYGVKD in the germline V gene.

The J gene is TRBJ2-2, the V gene TRBV29-1, with 7 nucleotides matching TRBD1. This CDR3 region has 13 residues. Germline V lookup: CDR1 SQVTM, CDR2 ANQGSEA. V lost 7 bases to trimming and J lost 2 bases; unmatched junction nucleotides: 4. DNA for the CDR3: TGCAGCGGTTACAGGGGAAACACCGGGGAGCTGTTTTTT. As protein: CSGYRGNTGELFF.

This chain connects TRBV30 to TRBJ2-6; no clear D gene. Trimming cost V 2 bases and J 0 bases, with 5 bases left between them. CDR3 length equals 14 residues. In germline, CDR1 is GTSNPN, CDR2 SVGIG (reference sequence). The CDR3 DNA is TGTGCCTGGAGTTCCGGCTCTGGGGCCAACGTCCTGACTTTC. This sequence encodes CAWSSGSGANVLTF.

This chain joins TRBV19 and TRBJ2-1; a possible D gene is TRBD2 (5 bases). The CDR3 consists of 13 residues. Germline V gene sequence: CDR1 LNHDA, CDR2 SQIVND (reference sequence). The ends were cut back, 5 bases at V and 14 bases at J, with 19 bases in the middle. CDR3 loop: CASSPRRASTKFF. The CDR3 nucleotides read TGTGCCAGTAGTCCCAGACGAGCTAGCACTAAGTTCTTC.